A single sample gave rise to the 6 T cell receptor beta chains below, sequenced in a study of spatial heterogeneity in lung cancer. Time point defined: blood at routine non-recurrence follow-up after resection. TCRdb used MiXCR to reprocess the 5' RACE reads, holding one entry per CDR3 protein. The sample lists tens of thousands of distinct CDR3 sequences; approximately 8% were seen once. The sequencing used PBMCs, collected at follow-up. All receptors come from a male donor with early-stage non-small cell lung cancer.

This clonotype was seen many times. This sequence joins TRBV7-9 and TRBJ1-2; 7 bases match TRBD1. Germline lookup yields CDR1 SEHNR and CDR2 FQNEAQ (reference sequence). The V gene end was trimmed by 3 bases and the J gene end by 8 bases; junction bases not matched to a gene: 6. The CDR3 sequence is 13 residues long. As DNA, the CDR3 is TGTGCCAGCAGCTTTGAGGGGGCGCAGGGCTACACCTTC. Encoded protein: CASSFEGAQGYTF. Using reference TRBV7-9 and TRBJ1-2 for the parts outside the CDR3, the full variable domain is DTGVSQNPRHKITKRGQNVTFRCDPISEHNRLYWYRQTLGQGPEFLTYFQNEAQLEKSRLLSDRFSAERPKGSFSTLEIQRTEQGDSAMYLCASSFEGAQGYTFGSGTRLTVV.

The sample holds many counts of this clonotype. The J gene is TRBJ1-3, the V gene TRBV12-3 or TRBV12-4; D perhaps matches TRBD1 (6 bases). Trimming shortened V by 1 base and J by 5 bases, and 9 bases separated the two germline ends. The CDR3 sequence is 14 residues long. Here the CDR3 reads CASSLVGTRNTIYF. The CDR3 nucleotides are TGTGCCAGCAGTTTAGTCGGGACAAGAAACACCATATATTTT.

The chain uses TRBV5-1 and TRBJ1-1, with D tentatively TRBD1 (5 bases). CDR3 size: 12 residues. V was shortened by 8 bases and J by 1 base, with 9 bases between the two germline ends. CDR1 and CDR2 (germline): SGHRS, YFSETQ. CDR3 protein: CASRQGNTEAFF. CDR3 nucleotide sequence: TGCGCCAGTCGTCAGGGGAACACTGAAGCTTTCTTT.

J is TRBJ2-1 and V is TRBV7-6, with D uncertain. Trimming left V 2 bases short and J 4 bases short, with 12 bases between. Germline loops: CDR1 SGHVS, CDR2 FNYEAQ. The CDR3 is made up of 15 amino acids. CDR3 DNA: TGTGCCAGCAGCTTAAGCCCAACTTCGTACAATGAGCAGTTCTTC. Protein product: CASSLSPTSYNEQFF.

This clonotype was observed many times. This chain connects TRBV7-9 to TRBJ2-1, with 7 bases that match TRBD1. V shed 6 bases and J 7 bases; nucleotides not matched to a gene: 9. The CDR3 is 14 amino acids. Germline CDR1 and CDR2: SEHNR and FQNEAQ (reference sequence). CDR3 protein: CASSPPTGLNEQFF. CDR3 nucleotides: TGTGCCAGCAGTCCACCGACAGGGCTGAATGAGCAGTTCTTC.

The table lists this clonotype with many counts. V gene TRBV10-3 combines with J gene TRBJ2-3; possibly TRBD1 for D (5 bases). The CDR3 contains 17 residues. V shed 2 bases and J shed 2 bases, with 17 bases lying between them. In germline, CDR1 is ENHRY, CDR2 SYGVKD. The CDR3 bases are TGTGCCATCAGTGAGACGACGACAGTCCCCCACACAGATACGCAGTATTTT. Protein product: CAISETTTVPHTDTQYF.